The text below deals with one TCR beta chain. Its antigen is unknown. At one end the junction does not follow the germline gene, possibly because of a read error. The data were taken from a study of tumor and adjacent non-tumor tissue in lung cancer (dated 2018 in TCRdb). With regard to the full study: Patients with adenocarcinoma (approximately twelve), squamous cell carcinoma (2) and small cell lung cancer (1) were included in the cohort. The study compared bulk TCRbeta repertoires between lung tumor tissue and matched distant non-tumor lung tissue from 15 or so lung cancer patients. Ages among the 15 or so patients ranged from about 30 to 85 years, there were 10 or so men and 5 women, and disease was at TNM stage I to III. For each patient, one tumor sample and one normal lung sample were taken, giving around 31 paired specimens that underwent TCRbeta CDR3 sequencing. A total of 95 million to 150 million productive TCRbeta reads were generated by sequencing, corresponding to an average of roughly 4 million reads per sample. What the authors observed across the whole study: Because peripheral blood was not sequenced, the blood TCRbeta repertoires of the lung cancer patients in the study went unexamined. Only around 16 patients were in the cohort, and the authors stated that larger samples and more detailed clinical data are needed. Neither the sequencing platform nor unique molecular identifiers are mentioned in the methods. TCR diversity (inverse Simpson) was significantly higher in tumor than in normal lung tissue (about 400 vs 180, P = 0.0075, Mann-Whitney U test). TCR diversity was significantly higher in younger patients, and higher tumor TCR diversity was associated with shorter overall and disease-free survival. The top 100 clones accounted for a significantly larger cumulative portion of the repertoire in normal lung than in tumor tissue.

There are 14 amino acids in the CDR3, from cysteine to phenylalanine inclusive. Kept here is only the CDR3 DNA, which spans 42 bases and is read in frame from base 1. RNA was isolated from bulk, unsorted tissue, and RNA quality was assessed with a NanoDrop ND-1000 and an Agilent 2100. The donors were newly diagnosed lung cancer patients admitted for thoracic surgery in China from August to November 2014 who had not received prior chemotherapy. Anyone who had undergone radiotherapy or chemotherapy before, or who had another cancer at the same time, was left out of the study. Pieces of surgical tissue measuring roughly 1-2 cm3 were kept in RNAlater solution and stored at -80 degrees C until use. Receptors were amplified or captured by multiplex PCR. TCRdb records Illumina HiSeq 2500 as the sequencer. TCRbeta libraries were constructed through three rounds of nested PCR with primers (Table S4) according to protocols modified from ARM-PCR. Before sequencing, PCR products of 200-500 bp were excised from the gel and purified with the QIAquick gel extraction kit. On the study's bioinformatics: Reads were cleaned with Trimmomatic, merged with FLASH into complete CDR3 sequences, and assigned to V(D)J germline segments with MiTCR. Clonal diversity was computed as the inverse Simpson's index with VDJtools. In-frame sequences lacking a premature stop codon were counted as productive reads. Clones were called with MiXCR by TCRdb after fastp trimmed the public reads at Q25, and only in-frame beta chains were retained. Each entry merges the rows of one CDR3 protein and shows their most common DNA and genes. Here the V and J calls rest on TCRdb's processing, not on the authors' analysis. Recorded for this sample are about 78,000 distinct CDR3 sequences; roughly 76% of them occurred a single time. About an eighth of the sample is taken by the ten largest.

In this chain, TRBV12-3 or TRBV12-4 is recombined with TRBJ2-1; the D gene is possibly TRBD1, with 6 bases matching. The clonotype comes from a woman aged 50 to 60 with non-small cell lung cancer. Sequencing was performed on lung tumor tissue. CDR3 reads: CASSIRQGLGEQFF. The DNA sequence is TGCGCCAGCAGTATACGGCAGGGGCTAGGTGAGCAGTTCTTC.